What follows are 20 T cell receptor beta chains derived from one specimen sequenced in a study of shared clonotypes between healthy human individuals. TCRdb's table, derived via immunoSEQ multiplex PCR, lists solely in-frame clones and lacks some. The sample lists about 1 million clones, about three quarters seen once, with 1.4% to 1.5% in the top ten. Sample: memory CD4+ T cells sorted from blood. Subset: CD45RA-negative fraction. The receptors were sampled from a man aged 18 to 29 in good health.

As for this clone: This may arise from a read error, as a much more abundant clone is one base away. The CDR3, as DNA: TGTGCCAGCAGCTTAGCCAATCAGCCCCAGCATTTT. It translates to CASSLANQPQHF. V is TRBV7-6 and J is TRBJ1-5; D is unresolved. The CDR3 contains 12 residues. The V gene's germline CDR1 is SGHVS and CDR2 FNYEAQ. V shed 0 bases and J shed 3 bases, with 0 bases lying between them.

The rearrangement uses TRBV5-4 and TRBJ1-1; D uncertain. Trimming removed 5 bases at V and 0 bases at J, with 11 bases between. The germline V gene encodes CDR1 SGHNT and CDR2 YYREEE (reference sequence). The CDR3 spans 14 residues. The DNA of the CDR3 is TGTGCCAGCAGGCTTGGACGGATGAACACTGAAGCTTTCTTT. Its protein product is CASRLGRMNTEAFF. Filled out from reference TRBV5-4 and TRBJ1-1, the complete variable domain reads ETGVTQSPTHLIKTRGQQVTLRCSSQSGHNTVSWYQQALGQGPQFIFQYYREEENGRGNFPPRFSGLQFPNYSSELNVNALELDDSALYLCASRLGRMNTEAFFGQGTRLTVV.

The chain has TRBV18 and TRBJ2-7; 7 bases map to TRBD1. V dropped 3 bases and J dropped 2; count of bases not matched to a gene: 7. CDR1 is KGHSH and CDR2 is LQKENI in the germline V gene. The CDR3 runs 15 residues. The CDR3 loop is CASSPPGQSTYEQYF. CDR3 bases: TGTGCCAGCTCACCTCCGGGACAGAGTACCTACGAGCAGTACTTC.

The gene calls are TRBV7-9 and TRBJ2-3; 8 bases are a match to TRBD1. From germline, CDR1 is SEHNR and CDR2 FQNEAQ (reference sequence). This CDR3 region has 15 residues. V dropped 5 bases and J dropped 5; count of bases not matched to a gene: 9. The CDR3 spells CASSMIQGARDTQYF. For the CDR3, the DNA is TGTGCCAGCAGCATGATTCAGGGGGCGAGAGATACGCAGTATTTT.

This rearrangement joins TRBV30 to TRBJ2-7, with 7 nucleotides matching TRBD2. CDR3 length: 14 amino acids. Germline V gene lookup returns CDR1 GTSNPN and CDR2 SVGIG (reference sequence). V was clipped by 4 bases and J by 7 bases; unmatched bases: 13. The CDR3 region is CAWNLGGRGGEQYF. The CDR3 region has the DNA TGTGCCTGGAATCTCGGGGGACGGGGAGGGGAGCAGTACTTC.

This clone appeared a few times. V gene TRBV30 combines with J gene TRBJ2-1; 7 nucleotides line up with TRBD1. The CDR3 is 13 residues long. Trimming removed 4 bases from V and 9 bases from J; junction bases left unmatched: 9. Germline V lookup: CDR1 GTSNPN, CDR2 SVGIG (reference sequence). The CDR3 DNA follows: TGTGCCTGGAACCACAGGGGATGGGGTGAGCAGTTCTTC. This gives the protein CAWNHRGWGEQFF.

This sequence joins TRBV6-1 and TRBJ1-1, with 9 nucleotides matching TRBD1. The V segment lost 5 bases and the J segment 11 bases; nucleotides outside the gene matches: 3. From germline, CDR1 is MNHNS and CDR2 SASEGT. The CDR3 is made up of 11 amino acids. The CDR3 spells CASSKQGAAFF. The CDR3 DNA follows: TGTGCCAGCAGTAAACAGGGGGCGGCTTTCTTT.

A remark on this clone: Within the sample, other DNA sequences also encode this same CDR3. V usage is TRBV6-6 and J usage is TRBJ1-1; 10 bases map to TRBD1. From germline, CDR1 is MNHNY and CDR2 SVGAGI (reference sequence). This CDR3 has 15 amino acids. The V gene end was trimmed by 5 bases and the J gene end by 1 base; junction bases not matched to a gene: 4. Here the CDR3 reads CASSPWTGGNTEAFF. CDR3 coding DNA: TGTGCCAGCAGTCCTTGGACAGGGGGGAACACTGAAGCTTTCTTT.

There are a few counts of this clone. The genes are TRBV5-1 and TRBJ2-3; either TRBD1 or TRBD2 may supply D (5 bases each). V dropped 4 bases and J dropped 2 bases, with 11 bases sitting between them. The germline CDR1 and CDR2 sequences are SGHRS and YFSETQ. The CDR3 has 14 amino acids. The DNA for the CDR3 is TGCGCCAGCAGCGGGGACCACTACACAGATACGCAGTATTTT. It codes for CASSGDHYTDTQYF.

The chain carries TRBV6-1 and TRBJ2-3; TRBD1 aligns across 9 bases. The V gene's germline CDR1 is MNHNS and CDR2 SASEGT. V gave up 3 bases and J gave up 1 base; unmatched junction bases: 2. CDR3 length: 15 amino acids. The CDR3 region has the DNA TGTGCCAGCAGTGAGGACAGGGGAGGCACAGATACGCAGTATTTT. Translation gives CASSEDRGGTDTQYF.

The J gene is TRBJ1-2, the V gene TRBV5-4; 11 bases are shared with TRBD1. This CDR3 has 14 amino acids. Trimming removed 3 bases from V and 4 bases from J; junction bases left unmatched: 2. Looked up from germline, CDR1 is SGHNT and CDR2 is YYREEE (reference sequence). CDR3 sequence: CASSYGTGGYGYTF. CDR3 in DNA: TGTGCCAGCAGCTACGGGACAGGGGGCTATGGCTACACCTTC.

V gene TRBV7-2 combines with J gene TRBJ2-7, with 7 bases fitting TRBD1. The germline V gene has CDR1 SGHTA and CDR2 FQGNSA. CDR3 length equals 13 residues. With V trimmed by 4 bases and J by 3 bases, 3 bases remained unmatched. The CDR3 protein is CASSWDRYYEQYF. CDR3 DNA: TGTGCCAGCAGCTGGGACAGATACTACGAGCAGTACTTC.

A word on this clone: This CDR3 is also generated by other DNA sequences in the sample. V usage is TRBV5-1 and J usage is TRBJ2-3; D might be TRBD1 (6 bases). The V end was cut by 4 bases, the J end by 0 bases, with 12 bases between. Germline lookup yields CDR1 SGHRS and CDR2 YFSETQ. There are 15 residues in the CDR3. In DNA, the CDR3 is TGCGCCAGCAGCCTACAGGGAGCTAGCACAGATACGCAGTATTTT. Translated, it gives CASSLQGASTDTQYF.

The CDR3 here is CASSLGGLPEQYF. The CDR3 DNA sequence: TGCGCCAGCAGCTTGGGGGGACTGCCCGAGCAGTACTTC. This chain joins TRBV5-1 and TRBJ2-7, with TRBD2 as a possible D gene (6 bases). Germline V gene lookup returns CDR1 SGHRS and CDR2 YFSETQ. The CDR3 covers 13 residues. V lost 0 bases to trimming and J lost 6 bases, with 10 bases between them. Full variable domain (remainder filled in from reference TRBV5-1 and TRBJ2-7): KAGVTQTPRYLIKTRGQQVTLSCSPISGHRSVSWYQQTPGQGLQFLFEYFSETQRNKGNFPGRFSGRQFSNSRSEMNVSTLELGDSALYLCASSLGGLPEQYFGPGTRLTVT.

This clone was picked up a small number of times. The CDR3, as DNA: TGTGCCTTGCGGACAGGGATGGGAAGCAATCAGCCCCAGCATTTT. Its translation: CALRTGMGSNQPQHF. The rearrangement joins TRBV30 to TRBJ1-5; TRBD1 aligns across 8 bases. V lost 7 bases and J lost 1; bases outside the gene matches: 9. The CDR3 extends over 15 amino acids. Germline assignment: CDR1 GTSNPN and CDR2 SVGIG (reference sequence).

The chain combines TRBV5-1 with TRBJ2-1; 10 bases align to TRBD2. The germline CDR1 and CDR2 sequences are SGHRS and YFSETQ. The J segment lost 8 bases and the V segment lost 0 bases, leaving 11 bases of the junction unmatched. The CDR3 spans 17 residues. The CDR3 DNA sequence: TGCGCCAGCAGCTTGGCGCGACTAGCGGGCGGCTCCGATGAGCAGTTCTTC. It codes for CASSLARLAGGSDEQFF.

The chain links TRBV6-5 to TRBJ1-1; D is unresolved. Germline V CDR1 and CDR2: MNHEY, SVGAGI. Trimming removed 0 bases at V and 3 bases at J, with 5 bases between. The CDR3 has 13 amino acids. DNA for the CDR3: TGTGCCAGCAGTTACTCGCACGACACTGAAGCTTTCTTT. This gives the protein CASSYSHDTEAFF.

This CDR3 reads CASSYQSSMNTEAFF. DNA for the CDR3: TGTGCCAGCAGTTACCAGAGTAGTATGAACACTGAAGCTTTCTTT. The chain combines TRBV6-5 with TRBJ1-1; unclear D gene. This CDR3 is 15 amino acids long. CDR1 and CDR2 (germline): MNHEY, SVGAGI. V lost 2 bases, J lost 0 bases, and 10 bases lay in between.

The chain joins TRBV30 to TRBJ2-5, with D possibly TRBD2 on 6 matching bases. The CDR3 extends over 13 amino acids. The V gene lost 5 bases and the J gene lost 3 bases, with 13 bases spanning the gap. Germline CDR1 and CDR2: GTSNPN and SVGIG (reference sequence). In DNA, the CDR3 is TGTGCCTGGGATCCGGGACTCGAAGAGACCCAGTACTTC. Amino acids: CAWDPGLEETQYF.

The chain combines TRBV4-1 with TRBJ1-5, with D hard to call. The germline V and J ends were trimmed by 0 bases and 3 bases, with 12 bases remaining between them. The CDR3 extends over 16 amino acids. Germline CDR1 MGHRA, CDR2 YSYEKL. Here the CDR3 reads CASSQEGSGLNQPQHF. The CDR3 DNA reads as TGCGCCAGCAGCCAAGAAGGAAGCGGACTCAATCAGCCCCAGCATTTT.